The table lists the clone carrying this T cell receptor (beta chain) with a count of one. Per the study methods: Amplification of reference gene primers provided the estimated nucleated cell counts. Some clones are missing from TCRdb's copy, which holds only in-frame ones; the method was immunoSEQ multiplex PCR. The V and J calls and clone size were taken over from that table, and D and trimming were inferred from the DNA. This table holds over 100,000 clones, 80% to 90% found once. This record belongs to a study of blood T cell repertoires in COVID-19. At the level of the study: The samples span acute and convalescent COVID-19 from the United States, Italy and Spain. T cells, B-cell-depleted T cells, or PBMCs supplied cDNA or gDNA.

Germline V gene sequence: CDR1 SGHAT, CDR2 FQNNGV. The J segment lost 5 bases and the V segment lost 3 bases, leaving 2 bases of the junction unmatched. The CDR3 sequence is 13 residues long. The clonotype was recovered from a middle-aged man with acute or convalescent COVID-19. Sample: peripheral blood. V and J are TRBV11-2 and TRBJ2-5, with 8 bases lining up with TRBD2. CDR3 nucleotide sequence: TGTGCCAGCAGCTTCGGGGGGGACGAGACCCAGTACTTC. Translation gives CASSFGGDETQYF.